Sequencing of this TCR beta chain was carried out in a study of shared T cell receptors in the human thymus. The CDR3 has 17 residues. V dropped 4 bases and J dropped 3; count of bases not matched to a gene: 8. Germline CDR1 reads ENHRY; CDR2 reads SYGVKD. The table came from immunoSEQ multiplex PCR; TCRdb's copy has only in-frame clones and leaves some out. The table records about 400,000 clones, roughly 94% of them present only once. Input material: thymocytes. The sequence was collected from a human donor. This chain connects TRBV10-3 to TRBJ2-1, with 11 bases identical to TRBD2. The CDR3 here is CAISAKTGTSGYNEQFF. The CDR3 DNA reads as TGTGCCATCAGTGCAAAAACCGGGACTAGCGGCTACAATGAGCAGTTCTTC.